This T cell receptor beta chain was observed in a study of blood T cells in healthy people across ages. Findings and limits, study-wide: Age showed a roughly linear inverse relationship with TCR beta diversity per million T cells. Estimates drawn from one million T cells were deemed to understate diversity. A greater number of naive CD4+ cells and higher diversity distinguished long-lived donors from aged donors.

Using a J-beta primer mix together with a sample-barcoded 5' primer, a second PCR was run for roughly 6 to 11 cycles. TCRdb fed the 5' RACE reads into MiXCR, producing one record per CDR3 protein. The sample has about 800,000 distinct CDR3 sequences; roughly 25% are singletons. In germline, CDR1 is LGHNA, CDR2 YSLEER. The CDR3 is made up of 14 amino acids. This clonotype has only a few counts. The antigen remains undetermined. This same sample was also part of a study on T cells of mothers and their children. That source reports: Whatever RNA was extracted went entirely into cDNA synthesis, at about 1.5 ug per 15 ul.

Sequencing was performed on blood. The receptor was isolated from a boy between 10 and 17 years old in good health. The chain has TRBV4-3 and TRBJ2-1; 7 positions match TRBD2. The J call may be wrong; the DNA end is better matched by TRBJ2-7. Written as DNA, the CDR3 is TGCGCCAGCAGCCAGAGTTCGACTAGCAACGAGCAGTACTTC. Amino acid sequence: CASSQSSTSNEQYF.